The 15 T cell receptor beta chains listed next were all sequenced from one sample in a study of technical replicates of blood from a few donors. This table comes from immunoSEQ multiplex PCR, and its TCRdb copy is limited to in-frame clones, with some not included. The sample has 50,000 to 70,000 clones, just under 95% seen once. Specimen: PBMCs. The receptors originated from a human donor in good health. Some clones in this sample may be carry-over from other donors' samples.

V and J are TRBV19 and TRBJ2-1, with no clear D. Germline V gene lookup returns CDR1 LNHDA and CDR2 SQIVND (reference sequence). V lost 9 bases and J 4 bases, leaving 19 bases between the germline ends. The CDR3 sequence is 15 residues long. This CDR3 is CASHIRLGPYNEQFF. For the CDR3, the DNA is TGTGCCAGCCACATCAGGTTGGGCCCTTACAATGAGCAGTTCTTC.

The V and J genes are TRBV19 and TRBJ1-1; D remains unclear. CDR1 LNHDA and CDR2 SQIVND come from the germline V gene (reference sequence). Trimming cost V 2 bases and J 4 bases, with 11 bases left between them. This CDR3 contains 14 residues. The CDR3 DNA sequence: TGTGCCAGTAGTATACGCGGCCGTCCCACTGAAGCTTTCTTT. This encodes CASSIRGRPTEAFF.

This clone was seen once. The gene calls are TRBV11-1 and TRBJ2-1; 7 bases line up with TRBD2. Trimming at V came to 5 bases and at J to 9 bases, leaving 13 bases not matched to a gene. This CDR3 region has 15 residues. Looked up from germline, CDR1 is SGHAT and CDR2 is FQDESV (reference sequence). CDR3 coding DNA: TGTGCCAGCAGCCCAAGACGGACTAGGGCACCTGAGCAGTTCTTC. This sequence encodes CASSPRRTRAPEQFF.

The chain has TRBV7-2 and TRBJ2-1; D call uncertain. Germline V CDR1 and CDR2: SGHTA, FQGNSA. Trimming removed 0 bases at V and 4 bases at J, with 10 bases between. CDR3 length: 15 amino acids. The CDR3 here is CASSLAPSGYNEQFF. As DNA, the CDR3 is TGTGCCAGCAGCTTAGCGCCTAGTGGGTACAATGAGCAGTTCTTC.

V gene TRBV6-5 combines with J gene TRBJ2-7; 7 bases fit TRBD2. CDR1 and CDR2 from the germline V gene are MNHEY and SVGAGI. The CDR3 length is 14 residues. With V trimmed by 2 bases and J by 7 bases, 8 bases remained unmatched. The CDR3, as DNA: TGTGCCAGCAGTTACCAGGACGGGGGGTTTGAGCAGTACTTC. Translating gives CASSYQDGGFEQYF.

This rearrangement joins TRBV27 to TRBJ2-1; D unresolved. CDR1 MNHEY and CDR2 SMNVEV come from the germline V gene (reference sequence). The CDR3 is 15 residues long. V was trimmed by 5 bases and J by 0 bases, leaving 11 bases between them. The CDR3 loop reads CASSIRVSSYNEQFF. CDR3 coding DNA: TGTGCCAGCAGTATCCGGGTTAGCTCCTACAATGAGCAGTTCTTC.

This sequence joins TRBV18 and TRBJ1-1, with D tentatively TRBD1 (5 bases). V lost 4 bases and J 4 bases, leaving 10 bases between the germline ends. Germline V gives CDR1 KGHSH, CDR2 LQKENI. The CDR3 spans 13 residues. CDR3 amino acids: CASSQGLSTEAFF. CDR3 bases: TGTGCCAGCTCACAGGGGCTGAGCACTGAAGCTTTCTTT.

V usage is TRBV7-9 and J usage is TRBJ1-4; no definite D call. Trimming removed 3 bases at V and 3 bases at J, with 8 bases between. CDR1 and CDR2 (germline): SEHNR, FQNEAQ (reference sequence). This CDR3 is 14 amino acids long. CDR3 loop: CASSFAGSNEKLFF. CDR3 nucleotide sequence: TGTGCCAGCAGCTTTGCGGGGTCTAATGAAAAACTGTTTTTT.

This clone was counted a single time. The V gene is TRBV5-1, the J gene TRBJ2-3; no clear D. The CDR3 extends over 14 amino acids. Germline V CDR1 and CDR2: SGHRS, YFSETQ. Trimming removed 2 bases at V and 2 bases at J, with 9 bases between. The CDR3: CASSFSQDTDTQYF. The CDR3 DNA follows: TGCGCCAGCAGCTTTTCCCAGGACACAGATACGCAGTATTTT.

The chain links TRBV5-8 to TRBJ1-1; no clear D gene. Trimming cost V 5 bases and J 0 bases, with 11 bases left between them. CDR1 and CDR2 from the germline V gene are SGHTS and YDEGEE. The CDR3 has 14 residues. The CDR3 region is CASRKWAMNTEAFF. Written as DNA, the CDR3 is TGTGCCAGCAGGAAGTGGGCGATGAACACTGAAGCTTTCTTT. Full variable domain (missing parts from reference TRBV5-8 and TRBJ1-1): EAGVTQSPTHLIKTRGQQATLRCSPISGHTSVYWYQQALGLGLQFLLWYDEGEERNRGNFPPRFSGRQFPNYSSELNVNALELEDSALYLCASRKWAMNTEAFFGQGTRLTVV.

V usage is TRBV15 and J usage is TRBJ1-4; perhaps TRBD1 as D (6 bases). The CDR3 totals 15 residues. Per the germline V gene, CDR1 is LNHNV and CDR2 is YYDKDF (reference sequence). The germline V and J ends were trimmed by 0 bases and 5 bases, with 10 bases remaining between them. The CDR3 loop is CATSRDGQSNEKLFF. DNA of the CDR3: TGTGCCACCAGCAGAGATGGACAGTCAAATGAAAAACTGTTTTTT.

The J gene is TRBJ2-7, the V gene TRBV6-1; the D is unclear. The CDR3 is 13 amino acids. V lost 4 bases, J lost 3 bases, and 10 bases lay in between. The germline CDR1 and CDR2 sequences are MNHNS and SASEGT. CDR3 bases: TGTGCCAGCAGTGTGAGTAGCTTCTACGAGCAGTACTTC. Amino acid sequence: CASSVSSFYEQYF.

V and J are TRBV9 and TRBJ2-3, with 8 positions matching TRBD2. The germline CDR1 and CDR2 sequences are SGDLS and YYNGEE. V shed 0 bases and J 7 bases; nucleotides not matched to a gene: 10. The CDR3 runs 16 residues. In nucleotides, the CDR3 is TGTGCCAGCAGCGTAGGACCAGCGGGAGCCGTGCATACGCAGTATTTT. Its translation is CASSVGPAGAVHTQYF.

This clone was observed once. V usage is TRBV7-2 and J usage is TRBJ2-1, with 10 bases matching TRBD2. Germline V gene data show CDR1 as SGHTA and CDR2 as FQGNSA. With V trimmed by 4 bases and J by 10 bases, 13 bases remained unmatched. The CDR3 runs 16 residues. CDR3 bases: TGTGCCAGCAGCTCGCTGACTCTAGCGGGAGTAAGAGAGCAGTTCTTC. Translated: CASSSLTLAGVREQFF. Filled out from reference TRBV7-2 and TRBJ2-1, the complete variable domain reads GAGVSQSPSNKVTEKGKDVELRCDPISGHTALYWYRQSLGQGLEFLIYFQGNSAPDKSGLPSDRFSAERTGGSVSTLTIQRTQQEDSAVYLCASSSLTLAGVREQFFGPGTRLTVL.

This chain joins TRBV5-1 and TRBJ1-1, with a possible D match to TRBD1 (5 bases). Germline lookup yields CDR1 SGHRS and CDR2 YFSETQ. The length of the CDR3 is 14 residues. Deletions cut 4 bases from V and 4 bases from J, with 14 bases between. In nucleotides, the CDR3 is TGCGCCAGCAGCCCGGGGACTCAGGGCACTGAAGCTTTCTTT. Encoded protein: CASSPGTQGTEAFF.